The 12 T cell receptor beta chains presented below share a single source sample, sequenced in a study of blood T cell repertoires in COVID-19. Clones were read by immunoSEQ multiplex PCR, and TCRdb kept only the in-frame ones, dropping some. The table has 80,000 to 95,000 clones, roughly 84% seen once. Specimen: peripheral blood. All receptors derive from a human donor in a cohort sampled during active COVID-19.

This chain uses TRBV29-1 with TRBJ1-5; tentatively, D is TRBD1 (5 bases). The CDR3 length is 14 residues. Germline loops: CDR1 SQVTM, CDR2 ANQGSEA. V gave up 5 bases and J gave up 0 bases, with 11 bases separating them. The CDR3 region has the DNA TGCAGCGTTACCTCACAGGCTAGCAATCAGCCCCAGCATTTT. It translates to CSVTSQASNQPQHF.

The rearrangement links TRBV4-1 to TRBJ2-5; a weak D match, TRBD1 (5 bases). The germline V gene encodes CDR1 MGHRA and CDR2 YSYEKL. V shed 0 bases and J shed 4 bases, with 12 bases lying between them. CDR3 length: 15 residues. The chain's CDR3 is CASSQDGSRVETQYF. The CDR3 DNA sequence: TGCGCCAGCAGCCAAGATGGGTCCAGGGTAGAGACCCAGTACTTC.

The table lists this clone with a few counts. This chain links TRBV19 with TRBJ2-5, with a tentative D call TRBD2 (7 bases). The CDR3 is 15 amino acids. CDR1 and CDR2 (germline): LNHDA, SQIVND (reference sequence). V lost 3 bases, J lost 2 bases, and 13 bases lay in between. The DNA of the CDR3 is TGTGCCAGTAGTATTAGGCGGGGGCCTCAAGAGACCCAGTACTTC. This gives the protein CASSIRRGPQETQYF. The full variable domain, in which reference TRBV19 and TRBJ2-5 provide the parts outside the CDR3, is DGGITQSPKYLFRKEGQNVTLSCEQNLNHDAMYWYRQDPGQGLRLIYYSQIVNDFQKGDIAEGYSVSREKKESFPLTVTSAQKNPTAFYLCASSIRRGPQETQYFGPGTRLLVL.

The chain carries TRBV5-1 and TRBJ2-7; D possibly corresponds to TRBD1 (6 bases). Germline V CDR1 and CDR2: SGHRS, YFSETQ. The CDR3 sequence is 17 residues long. V gave up 0 bases and J gave up 0 bases, with 16 bases separating them. For the CDR3, the DNA is TGCGCCAGCAGCTTGGGGGGGCTTTACCTTAGCTCCTACGAGCAGTACTTC. This codes for CASSLGGLYLSSYEQYF.

J is TRBJ1-5 and V is TRBV15, with 9 bases aligning to TRBD1. Looked up from germline, CDR1 is LNHNV and CDR2 is YYDKDF (reference sequence). The CDR3 runs 14 residues. V dropped 2 bases and J dropped 7; count of bases not matched to a gene: 3. Here the CDR3 reads CATSRRTGDQPQHF. Written as DNA, the CDR3 is TGTGCCACCAGCAGACGGACAGGGGACCAGCCCCAGCATTTT.

The chain links TRBV2 to TRBJ2-4, with a tentative D call TRBD2 (7 bases). CDR1 and CDR2 (germline): SNHLY, FYNNEI. This CDR3 is built from 16 residues. V dropped 11 bases and J dropped 1 base, with 21 bases sitting between them. Here the CDR3 DNA reads TGTGCCCAGAGGGGGGGGAGGTCCTGGGCCAAAAACATTCAGTACTTC. This sequence encodes CAQRGGRSWAKNIQYF.

This chain links TRBV7-6 with TRBJ2-2, with D maybe TRBD2 (6 bases). V lost 2 bases and J 1 base, leaving 8 bases between the germline ends. Germline CDR1 SGHVS, CDR2 FNYEAQ. The CDR3 has 15 residues. In DNA, the CDR3 is TGTGCCAGCAGCTTAAACGGGGGGAACACCGGGGAGCTGTTTTTT. Amino acid sequence: CASSLNGGNTGELFF. Complete variable domain (other parts from reference TRBV7-6 and TRBJ2-2): GAGVSQSPRYKVTKRGQDVALRCDPISGHVSLYWYRQALGQGPEFLTYFNYEAQQDKSGLPNDRFSAERPEGSISTLTIQRTEQRDSAMYRCASSLNGGNTGELFFGEGSRLTVL.

The CDR3 DNA follows: TGTGCCAGCAGTCGATACTTAGCGGGAGCCTACGAGCAGTACTTC. Amino acid sequence: CASSRYLAGAYEQYF. The chain has TRBV27 and TRBJ2-7, with 9 nucleotides matching TRBD2. Trimming took 5 bases from V and 2 from J; bases not matched to a gene: 7. From germline, CDR1 is MNHEY and CDR2 SMNVEV (reference sequence). This CDR3 spans 15 amino acids.

The CDR3 coding sequence is TGCGCCAGCAGCTTGGTCGGGAGGGCTAGCGAGCAGTACTTC. Encoded protein: CASSLVGRASEQYF. The gene calls are TRBV5-1 and TRBJ2-7; 8 positions agree with TRBD2. Germline V CDR1 and CDR2: SGHRS, YFSETQ. The CDR3 has 14 amino acids. V dropped 0 bases and J dropped 6; count of bases not matched to a gene: 5.

A few counts support this clone. The chain is built from TRBV4-3 and TRBJ1-5, with D perhaps matching TRBD1 (5 bases). CDR1 and CDR2 (germline): LGHNA, YSLEER. V shed 1 base and J shed 4 bases, with 14 bases lying between them. The CDR3 spans 16 residues. CDR3 nucleotide sequence: TGCGCCAGCAGCCAAGCCCTGGGGCAGGGTAATCAGCCCCAGCATTTT. This gives the protein CASSQALGQGNQPQHF.

This sequence joins TRBV7-3 and TRBJ2-1; D is unresolved. Germline V gives CDR1 SGHTA, CDR2 FQGTGA. This CDR3 region has 13 residues. Trimming pared 5 bases from V and 4 bases from J, leaving 9 bases between. CDR3 in amino acids: CASSRTGYNEQFF. In nucleotides, the CDR3 is TGTGCCAGCAGCCGAACGGGTTACAATGAGCAGTTCTTC.

To note about this clone: Within the sample, other DNA sequences also encode this same CDR3. This chain joins TRBV5-6 and TRBJ1-5; D gene uncertain. The V end lost 4 bases, the J end lost 4 bases, and 9 bases lay between the germline ends. CDR3 length: 13 amino acids. CDR1 SGHDT and CDR2 YYEEEE come from the germline V gene. The CDR3 reads CASSLAGNQPQHF. CDR3 in DNA: TGTGCCAGCAGCCTGGCCGGGAATCAGCCCCAGCATTTT.